The 8 T cell receptor beta chains below come from one sample, sequenced in a study of glioma-infiltrating T cells. TCR alpha and beta CDR3 regions were amplified from RNA using iRepertoire nested multiplex PCR. TCRdb analysed the multiplex PCR reads with MiXCR anew, one entry per CDR3 protein. This repertoire shows around 150,000 distinct CDR3 sequences, roughly two fifths found once; its top ten account for 20% to 25%. Sample: glioma tissue, nonneoplastic brain tissue, or PBMCs (not recorded which). The receptor source for this set is a human donor with low-grade glioma or glioblastoma, undergoing nonglioma brain surgery, or in good health (not recorded which).

The chain uses TRBV7-9 and TRBJ1-3; no reliable D call. Germline CDR1 SEHNR, CDR2 FQNEAQ (reference sequence). V lost 5 bases to trimming and J lost 0 bases, with 8 bases between them. The CDR3 contains 14 residues. The CDR3 DNA reads as TGTGCCAGCAGCCGACGGACCTCTGGAAACACCATATATTTT. It encodes CASSRRTSGNTIYF. Supplemented by reference TRBV7-9 and TRBJ1-3, the full variable domain reads DTGVSQNPRHKITKRGQNVTFRCDPISEHNRLYWYRQTLGQGPEFLTYFQNEAQLEKSRLLSDRFSAERPKGSFSTLEIQRTEQGDSAMYLCASSRRTSGNTIYFGEGSWLTVV.

The rearrangement links TRBV19 to TRBJ2-7, with TRBD1 matching over 10 bases. Per the germline V gene, CDR1 is LNHDA and CDR2 is SQIVND (reference sequence). V lost 6 bases, J lost 2 bases, and 7 bases stayed unmatched. The CDR3 consists of 15 residues. Here the CDR3 DNA reads TGTGCCAGTAGGAGAACCGGGACAGGGGCCTACGAGCAGTACTTC. It translates to CASRRTGTGAYEQYF.

This clonotype was found many times. The gene calls are TRBV28 and TRBJ2-5, with 8 bases identical to TRBD1. From germline, CDR1 is MDHEN and CDR2 SYDVKM. There are 14 residues in the CDR3. V was clipped by 4 bases and J by 4 bases; unmatched bases: 5. The CDR3 DNA sequence: TGTGCCAGCAGTTCGGGACAGGCACCAGAGACCCAGTACTTC. It encodes CASSSGQAPETQYF.

The V call is TRBV6-2 or TRBV6-3, the J call TRBJ1-1; D is possibly TRBD1 (6 bases). Germline loops: CDR1 MNHEY, CDR2 SVGEGT. Trimming left V 3 bases short and J 5 bases short, with 13 bases between. There are 14 residues in the CDR3. The CDR3 coding sequence is TGTGCCAGCAGTTATCCGGACAGAAGAACTGAAGCTTTCTTT. Protein: CASSYPDRRTEAFF.

The sample holds a few counts of this clonotype. This CDR3 reads CSASEERSNQPQHF. The CDR3 bases are TGCAGTGCTTCCGAGGAGAGAAGCAATCAGCCCCAGCATTTT. This chain links TRBV20-1 with TRBJ1-5; D not certain. This CDR3 spans 14 amino acids. Germline V gene sequence: CDR1 DFQATT, CDR2 SNEGSKA (reference sequence). V lost 5 bases to trimming and J lost 1 base, with 12 bases between them.

The chain combines TRBV6-2 or TRBV6-3 with TRBJ2-1, with D perhaps TRBD1 (5 bases). CDR1 is MNHEY and CDR2 is SVGEGT in the germline V gene. The germline V and J ends were trimmed by 6 bases and 9 bases, with 18 bases remaining between them. The CDR3 has 14 amino acids. Written as DNA, the CDR3 is TGTGCCAGCAGATTAACATTGGGGCCTATTGAGCAGTTCTTC. Residues: CASRLTLGPIEQFF.

The sample holds a few counts of this clonotype. This chain uses TRBV19 with TRBJ2-1; D may be TRBD2 (6 bases). V lost 0 bases, J lost 4 bases, and 16 bases lay in between. The CDR3 loop spans 17 amino acids. CDR1 LNHDA and CDR2 SQIVND come from the germline V gene (reference sequence). CDR3 region: CASSIDRGGENYNEQFF. As DNA, the CDR3 is TGTGCCAGTAGTATAGATCGGGGAGGCGAAAATTACAATGAGCAGTTCTTC.

On this clonotype: Compared with germline, one end of the junction differs, possibly owing to a read error. The CDR3 DNA is TGTGCCAGCAGCTTAGCAGGGGGACCTGGAAACACAATATATTTT. As protein: CASSLAGGPGNTIYF. The chain carries TRBV5-4 and TRBJ1-3, with 7 bases fitting TRBD1. The germline V gene encodes CDR1 SGHNT and CDR2 YYREEE (reference sequence). The CDR3 sequence is 15 residues long.